This T cell receptor beta chain stems from a study of regulatory T cells in long-lasting Graves disease. As for the study in general: For under 3 months, newly diagnosed Graves' patients had been taking antithyroid drugs.

This clonotype was counted many times. Its target is unknown. Time point given: newly diagnosed GD, antithyroid drugs for less than 3 months. PBMC-derived RNA was used for the TCR library. As a group, patients came from one endocrinology department in Xi'an, China. This CDR3 has 16 amino acids. The J segment lost 1 base and the V segment lost 4 bases, leaving 6 bases of the junction unmatched. The V gene's germline CDR1 is MNHEY and CDR2 SVGAGI. Study-level results: It was in persistent disease that TRBV28, TRBJ1-2 and TRBJ2-5 were favored.

Building of the TCR beta libraries involved iRepertoire HTBI primers and Arm-PCR of CDR3 regions. Each CDR3 protein gets one entry after TCRdb re-called the multiplex PCR reads with MiXCR. The data show approximately 310,000 distinct CDR3 sequences, over 15% seen once. The sequence derives from a female donor with Graves disease. The rearrangement uses TRBV6-5 and TRBJ2-1; 8 nucleotides line up with TRBD2. The specimen was peripheral blood mononuclear cells (PBMCs), collected at new diagnosis, from a patient treated with antithyroid drugs. The CDR3 protein is CASSSAGTSSYNEQFF. The CDR3 region has the DNA TGTGCCAGCAGTTCAGCCGGGACTAGTTCCTACAATGAGCAGTTCTTC.